The sequence of this TCR beta chain was determined in a study of tumor-infiltrating lymphocytes in localized non-small cell lung cancer. Study overall: Some samples were collected after neoadjuvant chemotherapy; smokers, never-smokers and several histologies were included. From each patient, both tumor and uninvolved lung, non-adjacent to tumor, were sampled. General study points: No T-cell fraction difference was seen between IM1 and IM2 tumors.

This clone appeared a few times. As yet, its antigen is unknown. Germline V gives CDR1 SEHNR, CDR2 FQNEAQ (reference sequence). Trimming shortened V by 7 bases and J by 4 bases, and 15 bases separated the two germline ends. The CDR3 runs 14 residues. The data were produced by immunoSEQ multiplex PCR, yet TCRdb's version contains in-frame clones alone and is incomplete. The sample shows 20,000 to 25,000 clones, under 75% of them seen only once. The TCR comes from a human donor with non-small cell lung cancer. The chain carries TRBV7-9 and TRBJ2-3; tentatively, D is TRBD1 or TRBD2 (6 bases each). What was sequenced was lung tumor tissue. The CDR3: CASIRGGSADTQYF. In DNA, the CDR3 is TGTGCCAGCATCCGAGGGGGGAGTGCAGATACGCAGTATTTT.